One sample yielded the 26 T cell receptor beta chains listed below, sequenced in a study of graft-versus-host responses after intestinal transplantation. TCRdb's table, derived via immunoSEQ multiplex PCR, lists solely in-frame clones and lacks some. The sample includes under 25,000 clones, 86% of them seen just once. Material: bone marrow, obtained around 120 days after transplant. All receptors come from a human patient who received an intestinal transplant, so some T cells may come from the graft donor.

This sequence joins TRBV6-5 and TRBJ1-1, with 7 bases matching TRBD1. This CDR3 is 15 amino acids long. The V segment lost 7 bases and the J segment 0 bases; nucleotides outside the gene matches: 8. Germline CDR1 MNHEY, CDR2 SVGAGI. CDR3 sequence: CASTQGLAMNTEAFF. The CDR3 DNA follows: TGTGCCAGCACACAGGGGCTCGCCATGAACACTGAAGCTTTCTTT.

The chain has TRBV19 and TRBJ2-7; possible D gene TRBD2, 5 bases. The CDR3 consists of 15 residues. The V end was cut by 5 bases, the J end by 0 bases, with 14 bases between. The V gene's germline CDR1 is LNHDA and CDR2 SQIVND (reference sequence). This chain's CDR3 is CASSVSGWSSYEQYF. The CDR3 DNA reads as TGTGCCAGTAGTGTAAGCGGATGGAGCTCCTACGAGCAGTACTTC.

The chain recombines TRBV7-9 with TRBJ2-1; 7 positions agree with TRBD2. The length of the CDR3 is 14 residues. The V gene's germline CDR1 is SEHNR and CDR2 FQNEAQ (reference sequence). Trimming at V came to 0 bases and at J to 9 bases, leaving 5 bases not matched to a gene. In DNA form, the CDR3 reads TGTGCCAGCAGCTTAGCGGGAGGGCGAATTGAGCAGTTCTTC. It encodes CASSLAGGRIEQFF.

This sequence joins TRBV7-4 and TRBJ2-6; D not resolved. The germline gives CDR1 SGHVT, CDR2 SQSDAQ. The germline V and J ends were trimmed by 5 bases and 5 bases, with 13 bases remaining between them. The CDR3 is 15 residues long. The chain's CDR3 is CASSRSQSRANVLTF. The CDR3 nucleotides read TGTGCCAGCAGCCGCTCACAAAGTCGGGCCAACGTCCTGACTTTC.

The chain has TRBV19 and TRBJ2-1, with 9 positions matching TRBD1. The V gene's germline CDR1 is LNHDA and CDR2 SQIVND (reference sequence). After removal of 6 bases from V and 8 bases from J, the junction contained 11 bases not matched to a gene. The CDR3 loop spans 15 amino acids. Written as DNA, the CDR3 is TGTGCCAGTAGCTCACCGGGACAGGGCTTCGATGAGCAGTTCTTC. Translation: CASSSPGQGFDEQFF. The variable domain in full, completed from reference TRBV19 and TRBJ2-1, reads DGGITQSPKYLFRKEGQNVTLSCEQNLNHDAMYWYRQDPGQGLRLIYYSQIVNDFQKGDIAEGYSVSREKKESFPLTVTSAQKNPTAFYLCASSSPGQGFDEQFFGPGTRLTVL.

The rearrangement links TRBV4-1 to TRBJ1-1, with D tentatively TRBD1 (6 bases). Germline CDR1 and CDR2: MGHRA and YSYEKL. Between the trimmed V and J ends, which lost 7 bases and 0 bases, there was a span of 12 bases. The CDR3 consists of 14 residues. The CDR3 here is CASMGGLMNTEAFF. In DNA, the CDR3 is TGCGCCAGCATGGGGGGCCTCATGAACACTGAAGCTTTCTTT.

This rearrangement joins TRBV6-6 to TRBJ2-2; D possibly uses TRBD1 or TRBD2 (5 bases each). V shed 8 bases and J shed 3 bases, with 7 bases lying between them. The CDR3 is made up of 12 amino acids. Germline V gene sequence: CDR1 MNHNY, CDR2 SVGAGI (reference sequence). CDR3 bases: TGTGCCAGCGGGGGAGACACCGGGGAGCTGTTTTTT. Encoded protein: CASGGDTGELFF.

The chain joins TRBV7-9 to TRBJ2-7; a possible D gene is TRBD2 (5 bases). The V gene's germline CDR1 is SEHNR and CDR2 FQNEAQ (reference sequence). The CDR3 runs 14 residues. V was clipped by 5 bases and J by 4 bases, with 15 bases between them. Here the CDR3 DNA reads TGTGCCAGCAGCGCATCCGGGAACCCGTACGAGCAGTACTTC. Translated, it gives CASSASGNPYEQYF.

The chain uses TRBV28 and TRBJ2-7, with D unresolved. Germline V gene lookup returns CDR1 MDHEN and CDR2 SYDVKM. The V end lost 6 bases, the J end lost 5 bases, and 8 bases lay between the germline ends. The CDR3 covers 11 residues. The chain's CDR3 is CASSRVDEQYF. The CDR3 DNA is TGTGCCAGCAGCCGCGTGGACGAGCAGTACTTC.

CDR3 sequence (DNA): TGTGCCACCAGCAGAGATACTAGCGGGTACAATGAGCAGTTCTTC. It specifies CATSRDTSGYNEQFF. The genes are TRBV15 and TRBJ2-1; 9 nucleotides line up with TRBD2. The V gene's germline CDR1 is LNHNV and CDR2 YYDKDF (reference sequence). The CDR3 is made up of 15 amino acids. V was pared by 0 bases and J by 4 bases, with 1 base of the junction left unmatched.

The chain couples TRBV2 to TRBJ2-1; unclear D gene. This CDR3 has 17 residues. The V and J ends lost 2 bases and 2 bases respectively, with 16 bases between them. CDR1 and CDR2 from the germline V gene are SNHLY and FYNNEI. The CDR3: CASSEYRRRSPYNEQFF. DNA of the CDR3: TGTGCCAGCAGTGAATATCGGCGGCGAAGTCCCTACAATGAGCAGTTCTTC.

The chain couples TRBV14 to TRBJ2-1, with TRBD2 identical over 9 bases. The junction had 14 bases not matched to a gene; V was cut back by 0 bases and J by 2 bases. The CDR3 has 20 residues. Germline V CDR1 and CDR2: SGHDN, FVKESK. The CDR3 spells CASSQDRLSGRKAAYNEQFF. The DNA for the CDR3 is TGTGCCAGCAGCCAAGATCGGCTTAGCGGGAGAAAAGCCGCCTACAATGAGCAGTTCTTC.

The chain links TRBV6-5 to TRBJ2-1, with D unresolved. V was pared by 2 bases and J by 0 bases, with 8 bases between. CDR3 length: 15 residues. Germline-derived CDR1 and CDR2 are MNHEY and SVGAGI. DNA for the CDR3: TGTGCCAGCAGTTACGTCGTTAGCTCCTACAATGAGCAGTTCTTC. It codes for CASSYVVSSYNEQFF.

The chain uses TRBV6-5 and TRBJ2-7; 11 bases match TRBD1. Germline V CDR1 and CDR2: MNHEY, SVGAGI. Trimming cost V 5 bases and J 4 bases; bases outside gene matches: 4. The CDR3 contains 14 residues. DNA for the CDR3: TGTGCCAGCAGTACCGGGACAGGGGGTTACGAGCAGTACTTC. Residues: CASSTGTGGYEQYF.

The CDR3 protein is CASGDEGLFTDTQYF. CDR3 nucleotide sequence: TGTGCCAGCGGAGACGAAGGGCTCTTTACAGATACGCAGTATTTT. The genes are TRBV28 and TRBJ2-3; D not resolved. The CDR3 covers 15 residues. V gave up 8 bases and J gave up 3 bases, with 18 bases separating them. In germline, CDR1 is MDHEN, CDR2 SYDVKM. Full variable domain (rest looked up from reference TRBV28 and TRBJ2-3): DVKVTQSSRYLVKRTGEKVFLECVQDMDHENMFWYRQDPGLGLRLIYFSYDVKMKEKGDIPEGYSVSREKKERFSLILESASTNQTSMYLCASGDEGLFTDTQYFGPGTRLTVL.

The chain joins TRBV9 to TRBJ2-5; D is possibly TRBD1 (5 bases). The germline V gene has CDR1 SGDLS and CDR2 YYNGEE. V was cut by 1 base and J by 4 bases, with 11 bases left in between. The CDR3 has 14 residues. The CDR3 DNA sequence: TGTGCCAGCAGCGTAAACGTAGGGGCAGAGACCCAGTACTTC. Amino acid sequence: CASSVNVGAETQYF.

The chain uses TRBV27 and TRBJ2-5, with 14 bases fitting TRBD2. The CDR3 has 16 residues. Germline CDR1 reads MNHEY; CDR2 reads SMNVEV (reference sequence). V lost 5 bases and J lost 5; bases outside the gene matches: 7. The CDR3 DNA follows: TGTGCCAGCAGTGCCCTCCGACTAGCGGGAGGGGAGACCCAGTACTTC. Translation: CASSALRLAGGETQYF.

The rearrangement uses TRBV7-9 and TRBJ2-1, with a weak D call TRBD2 (7 bases). The V end was cut by 5 bases, the J end by 0 bases, with 17 bases between. The CDR3 spans 17 residues. CDR1 and CDR2 from the germline V gene are SEHNR and FQNEAQ (reference sequence). The CDR3: CASSPLGGQPSYNEQFF. The CDR3 DNA reads TGTGCCAGCAGCCCGCTCGGGGGGCAGCCCTCCTACAATGAGCAGTTCTTC.

This rearrangement joins TRBV28 to TRBJ1-5; D may be TRBD1 (5 bases). Germline-derived CDR1 and CDR2 are MDHEN and SYDVKM. There are 15 residues in the CDR3. V lost 3 bases and J lost 0, with 9 bases in between. In DNA, the CDR3 is TGTGCCAGCAGTTTTACGGGGGATAGCAATCAGCCCCAGCATTTT. Translation gives CASSFTGDSNQPQHF. The complete variable domain, with remaining parts taken from reference TRBV28 and TRBJ1-5, reads DVKVTQSSRYLVKRTGEKVFLECVQDMDHENMFWYRQDPGLGLRLIYFSYDVKMKEKGDIPEGYSVSREKKERFSLILESASTNQTSMYLCASSFTGDSNQPQHFGDGTRLSIL.

This clone showed up just a few times. The chain joins TRBV10-1 to TRBJ2-5, with 7 bases lining up with TRBD1. The germline CDR1 and CDR2 sequences are WNHNN and SYGVQD (reference sequence). The length of the CDR3 is 14 residues. V lost 3 bases to trimming and J lost 2 bases; unmatched junction nucleotides: 3. In DNA, the CDR3 is TGCGCCAGCAGTGAAGGACAGGTTCAAGAGACCCAGTACTTC. It encodes CASSEGQVQETQYF.

The gene calls are TRBV9 and TRBJ2-7; TRBD1 aligns across 7 bases. Germline CDR1 and CDR2: SGDLS and YYNGEE. The CDR3 covers 14 residues. V shed 4 bases and J 2 bases; nucleotides not matched to a gene: 6. CDR3 DNA: TGTGCCAGCAGCCCGAGGGGGACAGCCTACGAGCAGTACTTC. Protein sequence: CASSPRGTAYEQYF.

The J gene is TRBJ1-5, the V gene TRBV27; TRBD1 matches 7 bases. The CDR3 spans 14 residues. Unmatched junction bases numbered 5, after V lost 5 bases and J lost 4 bases. The germline V gene has CDR1 MNHEY and CDR2 SMNVEV (reference sequence). In DNA form, the CDR3 reads TGTGCCAGCAGTCCGGGACAGCTAAATCAGCCCCAGCATTTT. Protein: CASSPGQLNQPQHF.

V and J are TRBV6-5 and TRBJ2-7, with TRBD1 as a possible D gene (5 bases). The CDR3 contains 11 residues. Trimming cost V 6 bases and J 6 bases, with 9 bases left between them. Germline CDR1 MNHEY, CDR2 SVGAGI. DNA for the CDR3: TGTGCCAGCAGGCAGGGTCGCGAGCAGTACTTC. It encodes CASRQGREQYF.

V usage is TRBV6-6 and J usage is TRBJ1-3; 7 bases agree with TRBD1. This CDR3 has 15 amino acids. The trim removed 6 bases at V and 2 bases at J, leaving 7 bases unmatched. The germline V gene encodes CDR1 MNHNY and CDR2 SVGAGI (reference sequence). The CDR3 spells CASSPRDSAGNTIYF. Here the CDR3 DNA reads TGTGCCAGCAGCCCCAGGGACAGCGCTGGAAACACCATATATTTT.

This clone showed up just a few times. The V gene is TRBV4-1, the J gene TRBJ2-7, with 7 bases lining up with TRBD1. Trimming at V came to 4 bases and at J to 6 bases, leaving 3 bases not matched to a gene. The CDR3 is 12 amino acids. Germline-derived CDR1 and CDR2 are MGHRA and YSYEKL. The CDR3, as DNA: TGCGCCAGCAGCCTAACAGGGGCCGAGCAGTACTTC. Encoded protein: CASSLTGAEQYF.

The CDR3 DNA reads as TGTGCCAGCAGCTTAGTGACAGGGTATTATGGCTACACCTTC. It translates to CASSLVTGYYGYTF. The chain uses TRBV11-2 and TRBJ1-2; 7 bases match TRBD1. V was pared by 1 base and J by 5 bases, with 4 bases of the junction left unmatched. Germline CDR1 SGHAT, CDR2 FQNNGV. This CDR3 is 14 amino acids long. The full variable domain, rest sourced from reference TRBV11-2 and TRBJ1-2, is EAGVAQSPRYKIIEKRQSVAFWCNPISGHATLYWYQQILGQGPKLLIQFQNNGVVDDSQLPKDRFSAERLKGVDSTLKIQPAKLEDSAVYLCASSLVTGYYGYTFGSGTRLTVV.